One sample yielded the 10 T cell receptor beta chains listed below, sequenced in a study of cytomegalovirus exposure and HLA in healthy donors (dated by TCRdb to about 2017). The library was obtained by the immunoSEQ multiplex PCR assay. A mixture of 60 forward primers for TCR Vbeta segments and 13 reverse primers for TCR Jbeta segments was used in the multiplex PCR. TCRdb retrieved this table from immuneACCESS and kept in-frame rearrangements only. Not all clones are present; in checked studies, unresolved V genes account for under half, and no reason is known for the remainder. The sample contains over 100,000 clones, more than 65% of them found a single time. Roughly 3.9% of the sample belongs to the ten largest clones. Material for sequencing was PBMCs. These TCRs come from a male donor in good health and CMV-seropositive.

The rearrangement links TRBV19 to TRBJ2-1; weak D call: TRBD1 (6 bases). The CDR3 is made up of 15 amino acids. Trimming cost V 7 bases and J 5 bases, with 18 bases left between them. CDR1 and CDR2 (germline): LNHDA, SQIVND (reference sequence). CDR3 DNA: TGTGCCAGTAACCCCACAGGGAAGTGGGACAATGAGCAGTTCTTC. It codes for CASNPTGKWDNEQFF.

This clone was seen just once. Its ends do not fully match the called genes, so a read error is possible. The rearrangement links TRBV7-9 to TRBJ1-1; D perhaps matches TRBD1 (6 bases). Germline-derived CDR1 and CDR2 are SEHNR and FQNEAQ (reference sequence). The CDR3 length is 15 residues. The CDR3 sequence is CSSSPRGWGNTEAFF. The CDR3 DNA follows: TGTTCCAGCAGCCCTAGGGGGTGGGGGAACACTGAAGCTTTCTTT.

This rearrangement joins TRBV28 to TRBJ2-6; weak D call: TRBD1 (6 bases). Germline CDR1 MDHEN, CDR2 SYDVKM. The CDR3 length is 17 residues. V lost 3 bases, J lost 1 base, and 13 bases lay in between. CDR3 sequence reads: CASSFGQGQSGANVLTF. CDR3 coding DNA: TGTGCCAGCAGTTTCGGGCAGGGACAATCTGGGGCCAACGTCCTGACTTTC.

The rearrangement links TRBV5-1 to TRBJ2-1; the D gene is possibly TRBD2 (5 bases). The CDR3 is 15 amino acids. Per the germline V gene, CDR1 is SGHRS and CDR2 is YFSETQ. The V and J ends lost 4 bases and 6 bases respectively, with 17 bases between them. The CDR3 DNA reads TGCGCCAGCAGCGCGGGTCTAGAGCGGTTCAATGAGCAGTTCTTC. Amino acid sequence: CASSAGLERFNEQFF.

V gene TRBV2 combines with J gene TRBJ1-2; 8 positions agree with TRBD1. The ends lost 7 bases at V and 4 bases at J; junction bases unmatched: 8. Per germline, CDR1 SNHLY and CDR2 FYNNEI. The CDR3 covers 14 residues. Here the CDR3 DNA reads TGTGCCAGCATAAACAGGGGGGGCGGCTATGGCTACACCTTC. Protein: CASINRGGGYGYTF.

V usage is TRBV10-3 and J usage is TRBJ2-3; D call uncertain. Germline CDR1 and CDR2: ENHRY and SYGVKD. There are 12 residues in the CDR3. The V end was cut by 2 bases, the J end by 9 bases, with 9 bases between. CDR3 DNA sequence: TGTGCCATCAGTGAGCCCGAGAGGACGCAGTATTTT. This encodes CAISEPERTQYF.

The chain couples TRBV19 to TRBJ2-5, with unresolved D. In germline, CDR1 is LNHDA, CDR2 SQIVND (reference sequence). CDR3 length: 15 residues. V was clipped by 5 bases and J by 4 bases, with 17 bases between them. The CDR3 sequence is CASSRSFGWLETQYF. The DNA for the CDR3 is TGTGCCAGTAGTCGGAGTTTTGGGTGGTTAGAGACCCAGTACTTC.

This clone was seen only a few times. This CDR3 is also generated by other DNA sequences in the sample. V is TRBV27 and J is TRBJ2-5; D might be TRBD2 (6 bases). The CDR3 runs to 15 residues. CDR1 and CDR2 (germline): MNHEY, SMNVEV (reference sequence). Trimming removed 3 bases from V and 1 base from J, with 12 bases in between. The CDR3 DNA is TGTGCCAGCAGTTTCGGAGAGCGGGCCCAAGAGACCCAGTACTTC. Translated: CASSFGERAQETQYF.

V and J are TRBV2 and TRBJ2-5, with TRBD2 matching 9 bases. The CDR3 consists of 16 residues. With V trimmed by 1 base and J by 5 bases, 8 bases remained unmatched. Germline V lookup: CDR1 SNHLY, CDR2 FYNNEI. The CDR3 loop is CASSEDRAGGPETQYF. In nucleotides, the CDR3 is TGTGCCAGCAGTGAAGATCGGGCGGGGGGGCCGGAGACCCAGTACTTC. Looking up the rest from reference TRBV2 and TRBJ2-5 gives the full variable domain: EPEVTQTPSHQVTQMGQEVILRCVPISNHLYFYWYRQILGQKVEFLVSFYNNEISEKSEIFDDQFSVERPDGSNFTLKIRSTKLEDSAMYFCASSEDRAGGPETQYFGPGTRLLVL.

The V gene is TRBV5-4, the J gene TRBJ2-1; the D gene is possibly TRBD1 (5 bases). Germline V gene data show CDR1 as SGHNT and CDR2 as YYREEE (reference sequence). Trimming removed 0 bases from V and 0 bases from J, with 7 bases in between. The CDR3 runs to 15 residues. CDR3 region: CASSLDRPSYNEQFF. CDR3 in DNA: TGTGCCAGCAGCTTGGACAGGCCCTCCTACAATGAGCAGTTCTTC.